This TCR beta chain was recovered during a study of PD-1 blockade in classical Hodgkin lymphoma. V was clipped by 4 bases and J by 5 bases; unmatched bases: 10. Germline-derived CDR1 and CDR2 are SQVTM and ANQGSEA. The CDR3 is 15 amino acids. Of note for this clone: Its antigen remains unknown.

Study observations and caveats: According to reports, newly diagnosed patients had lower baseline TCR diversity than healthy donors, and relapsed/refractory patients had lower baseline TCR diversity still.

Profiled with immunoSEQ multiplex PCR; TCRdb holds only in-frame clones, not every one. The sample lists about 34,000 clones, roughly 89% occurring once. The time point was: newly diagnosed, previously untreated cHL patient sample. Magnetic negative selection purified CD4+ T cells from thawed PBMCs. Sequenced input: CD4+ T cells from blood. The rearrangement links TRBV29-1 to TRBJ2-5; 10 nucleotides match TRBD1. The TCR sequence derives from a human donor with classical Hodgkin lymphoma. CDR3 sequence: CSVATGTGATETQYF. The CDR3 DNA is TGCAGCGTTGCCACCGGGACAGGGGCGACCGAGACCCAGTACTTC. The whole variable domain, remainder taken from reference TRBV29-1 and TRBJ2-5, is SAVISQKPSRDICQRGTSLTIQCQVDSQVTMMFWYRQQPGQSLTLIATANQGSEATYESGFVIDKFPISRPNLTFSTLTVSNMSPEDSSIYLCSVATGTGATETQYFGPGTRLLVL.